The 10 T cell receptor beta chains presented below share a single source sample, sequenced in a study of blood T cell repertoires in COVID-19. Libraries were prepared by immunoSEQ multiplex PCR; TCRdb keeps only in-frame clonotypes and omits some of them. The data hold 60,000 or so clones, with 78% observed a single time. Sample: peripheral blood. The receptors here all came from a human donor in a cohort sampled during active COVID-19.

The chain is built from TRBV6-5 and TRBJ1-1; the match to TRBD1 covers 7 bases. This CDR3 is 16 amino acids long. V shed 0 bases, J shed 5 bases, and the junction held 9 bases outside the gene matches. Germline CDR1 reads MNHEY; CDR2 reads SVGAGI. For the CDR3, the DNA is TGTGCCAGCAGTTACTCGAGGAGGGGGCTGGGAACTGAAGCTTTCTTT. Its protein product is CASSYSRRGLGTEAFF.

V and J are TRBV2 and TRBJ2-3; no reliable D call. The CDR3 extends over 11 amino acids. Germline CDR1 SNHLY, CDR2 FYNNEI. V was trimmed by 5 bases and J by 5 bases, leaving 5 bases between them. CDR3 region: CASSREDTQYF. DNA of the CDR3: TGTGCCAGCAGTAGAGAAGATACGCAGTATTTT.

In nucleotides, the CDR3 is TGTGCCAGCAGTGCTATACTAGCGTCCTTTGACGAGCAGTACTTC. Translated: CASSAILASFDEQYF. V is TRBV27 and J is TRBJ2-7; TRBD2 aligns across 7 bases. CDR3 length: 15 amino acids. After removal of 5 bases from V and 5 bases from J, the junction contained 12 bases not matched to a gene. The germline V gene encodes CDR1 MNHEY and CDR2 SMNVEV (reference sequence).

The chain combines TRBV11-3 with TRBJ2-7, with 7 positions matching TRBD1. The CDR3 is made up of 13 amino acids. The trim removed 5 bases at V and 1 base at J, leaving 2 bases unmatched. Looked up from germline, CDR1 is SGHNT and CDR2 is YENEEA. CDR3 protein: CASSGGQSYEQYF. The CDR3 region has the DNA TGTGCCAGCAGCGGGGGACAGTCCTACGAGCAGTACTTC. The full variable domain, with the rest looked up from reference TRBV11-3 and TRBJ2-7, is EAGVVQSPRYKIIEKKQPVAFWCNPISGHNTLYWYLQNLGQGPELLIRYENEEAVDDSQLPKDRFSAERLKGVDSTLKIQPAELGDSAVYLCASSGGQSYEQYFGPGTRLTVT.

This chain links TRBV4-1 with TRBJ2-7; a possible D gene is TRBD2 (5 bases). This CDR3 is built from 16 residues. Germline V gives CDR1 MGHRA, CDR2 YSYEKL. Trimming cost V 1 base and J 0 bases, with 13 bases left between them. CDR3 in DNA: TGCGCCAGCAGCCAAGTAGCAGCGGTGAGCTCCTACGAGCAGTACTTC. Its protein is CASSQVAAVSSYEQYF.

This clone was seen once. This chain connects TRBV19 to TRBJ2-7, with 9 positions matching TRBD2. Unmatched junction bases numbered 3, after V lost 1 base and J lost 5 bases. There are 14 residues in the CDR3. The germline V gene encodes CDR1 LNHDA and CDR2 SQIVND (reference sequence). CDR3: CASSIGLAVDEQYF. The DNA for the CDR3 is TGTGCCAGTAGTATAGGACTAGCGGTCGACGAGCAGTACTTC.

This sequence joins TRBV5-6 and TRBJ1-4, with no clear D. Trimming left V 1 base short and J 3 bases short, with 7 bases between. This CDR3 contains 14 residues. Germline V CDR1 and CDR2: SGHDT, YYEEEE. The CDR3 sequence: CASSLWGANEKLFF. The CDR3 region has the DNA TGTGCCAGCAGCTTGTGGGGAGCTAATGAAAAACTGTTTTTT.

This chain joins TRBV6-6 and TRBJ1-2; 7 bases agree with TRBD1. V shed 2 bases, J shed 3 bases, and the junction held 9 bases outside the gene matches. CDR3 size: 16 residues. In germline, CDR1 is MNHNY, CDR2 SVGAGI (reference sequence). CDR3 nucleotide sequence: TGTGCCAGCAGTTACGGGAGACAGGGCTTGGACTATGGCTACACCTTC. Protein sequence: CASSYGRQGLDYGYTF.

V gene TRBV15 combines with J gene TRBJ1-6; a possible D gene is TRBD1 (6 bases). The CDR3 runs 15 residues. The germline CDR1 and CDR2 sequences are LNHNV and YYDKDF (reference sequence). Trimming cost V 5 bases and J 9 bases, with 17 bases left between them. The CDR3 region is CATSPQDSQGSPLHF. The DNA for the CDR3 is TGTGCCACCAGCCCCCAGGACAGCCAAGGTTCACCCCTCCACTTT.

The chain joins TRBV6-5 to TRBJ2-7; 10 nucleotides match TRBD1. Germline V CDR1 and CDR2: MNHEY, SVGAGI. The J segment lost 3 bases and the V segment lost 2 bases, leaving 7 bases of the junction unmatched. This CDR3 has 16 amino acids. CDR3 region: CASSYLTGTGVYEQYF. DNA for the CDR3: TGTGCCAGCAGTTACCTTACCGGGACAGGGGTCTACGAGCAGTACTTC.